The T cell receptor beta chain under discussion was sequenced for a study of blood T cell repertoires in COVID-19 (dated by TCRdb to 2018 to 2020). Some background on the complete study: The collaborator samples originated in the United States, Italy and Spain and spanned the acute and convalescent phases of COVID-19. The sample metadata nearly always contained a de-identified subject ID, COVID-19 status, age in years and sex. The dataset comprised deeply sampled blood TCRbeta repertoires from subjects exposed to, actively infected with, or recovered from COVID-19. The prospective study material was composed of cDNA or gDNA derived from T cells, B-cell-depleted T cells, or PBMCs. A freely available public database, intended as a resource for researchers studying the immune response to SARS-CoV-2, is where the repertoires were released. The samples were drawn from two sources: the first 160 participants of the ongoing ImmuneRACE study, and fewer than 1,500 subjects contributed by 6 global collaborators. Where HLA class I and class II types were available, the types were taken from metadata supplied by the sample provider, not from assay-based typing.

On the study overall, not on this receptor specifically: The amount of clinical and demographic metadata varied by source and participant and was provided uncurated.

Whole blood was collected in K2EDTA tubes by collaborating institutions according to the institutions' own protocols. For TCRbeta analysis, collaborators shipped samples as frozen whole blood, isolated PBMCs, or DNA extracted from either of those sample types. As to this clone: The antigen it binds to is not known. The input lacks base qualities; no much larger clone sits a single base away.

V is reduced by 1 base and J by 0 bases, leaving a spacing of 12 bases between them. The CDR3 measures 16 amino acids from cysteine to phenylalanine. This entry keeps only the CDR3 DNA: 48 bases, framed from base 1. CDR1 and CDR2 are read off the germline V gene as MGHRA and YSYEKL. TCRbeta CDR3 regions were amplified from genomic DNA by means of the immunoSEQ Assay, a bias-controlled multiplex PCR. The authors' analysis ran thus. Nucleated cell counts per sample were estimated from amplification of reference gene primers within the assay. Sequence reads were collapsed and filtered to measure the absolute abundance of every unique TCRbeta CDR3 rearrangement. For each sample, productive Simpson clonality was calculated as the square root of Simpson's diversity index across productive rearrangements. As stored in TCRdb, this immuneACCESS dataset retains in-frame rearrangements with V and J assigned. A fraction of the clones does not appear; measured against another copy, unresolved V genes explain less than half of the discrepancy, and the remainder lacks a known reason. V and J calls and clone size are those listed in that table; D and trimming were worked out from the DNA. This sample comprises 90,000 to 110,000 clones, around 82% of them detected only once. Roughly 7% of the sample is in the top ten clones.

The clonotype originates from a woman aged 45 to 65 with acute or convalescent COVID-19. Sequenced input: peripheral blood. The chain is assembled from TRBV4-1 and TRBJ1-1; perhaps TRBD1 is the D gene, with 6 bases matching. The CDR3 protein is CASSQVEQGLNTEAFF. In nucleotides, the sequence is TGCGCCAGCAGCCAAGTCGAACAGGGACTGAACACTGAAGCTTTCTTT.